This note documents a single T cell receptor beta chain sequence. This sample stems from a study of blood T cell repertoires in COVID-19. Background on the study: T cells, B-cell-depleted T cells, or PBMCs supplied cDNA or gDNA.

Some clones are missing from TCRdb's copy, which holds only in-frame ones; the method was immunoSEQ multiplex PCR. In the table there are some 180,000 clones, about nine tenths of which are singletons. The CDR3 is 15 amino acids. V was trimmed by 0 bases and J by 4 bases, leaving 9 bases between them. CDR1 and CDR2 from the germline V gene are LGHNA and YSLEER. The chain couples TRBV4-3 to TRBJ1-4; D might be TRBD1 (5 bases). The source is a man in his forties or fifties with acute or convalescent COVID-19. The sample taken for sequencing was peripheral blood. CDR3 loop: CASSQEGRVNEKLFF. Here the CDR3 DNA reads TGCGCCAGCAGCCAAGAGGGCAGGGTTAATGAAAAACTGTTTTTT.